What follows is one T cell receptor (beta chain) and its context. The antigen is undetermined. These data come from a study of cytomegalovirus exposure and HLA in healthy donors. General study results and limits: Researchers catalogued over 150 TCR beta chains as cytomegalovirus-associated. V- and J-gene trimming of TCR beta was linked (in a later analysis) to a missense DCLRE1C variant.

With 60 Vbeta and 13 Jbeta primers, the PCR was carried out. The data were produced by immunoSEQ multiplex PCR, yet TCRdb's version contains in-frame clones alone and is incomplete. This table holds around 150,000 clones, over 75% found once. The receptor comes from a woman aged 25 to 45 in good health and CMV-seronegative. Sequencing used PBMCs.

The CDR3 reads CASSPLGLAGGYEQFF. The CDR3 bases are TGTGCCAGCAGCCCCCTGGGACTAGCGGGGGGTTATGAGCAGTTCTTC. The V call is TRBV7-2, the J call TRBJ2-1, with 15 bases matching TRBD2. J was trimmed by 8 bases and V by 5 bases; bases with no gene match: 7. This CDR3 is 16 amino acids long. Germline CDR1 reads SGHTA; CDR2 reads FQGNSA.